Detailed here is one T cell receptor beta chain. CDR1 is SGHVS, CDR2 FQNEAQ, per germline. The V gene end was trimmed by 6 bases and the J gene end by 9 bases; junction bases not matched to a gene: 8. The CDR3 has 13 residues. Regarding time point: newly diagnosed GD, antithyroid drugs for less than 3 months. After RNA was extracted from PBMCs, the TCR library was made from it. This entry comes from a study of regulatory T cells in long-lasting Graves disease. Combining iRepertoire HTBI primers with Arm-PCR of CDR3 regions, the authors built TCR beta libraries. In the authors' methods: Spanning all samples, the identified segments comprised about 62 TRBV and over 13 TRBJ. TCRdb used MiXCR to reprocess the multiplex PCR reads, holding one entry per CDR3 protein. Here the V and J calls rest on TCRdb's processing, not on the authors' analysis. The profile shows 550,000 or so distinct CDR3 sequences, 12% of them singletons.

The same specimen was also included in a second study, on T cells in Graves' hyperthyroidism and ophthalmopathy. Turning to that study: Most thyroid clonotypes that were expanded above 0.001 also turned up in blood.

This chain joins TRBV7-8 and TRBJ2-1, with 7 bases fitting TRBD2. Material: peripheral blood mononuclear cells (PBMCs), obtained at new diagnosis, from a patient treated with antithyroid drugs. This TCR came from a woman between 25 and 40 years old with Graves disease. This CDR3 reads CASRVREVGEQFF. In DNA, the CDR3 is TGTGCCAGCAGGGTTCGGGAGGTGGGTGAGCAGTTCTTC.